These 10 T cell receptor beta chains share one sample of origin, sequenced in a study of Ad26.COV2.S vaccination and SARS-CoV-2 variants. As to treatment: roughly 20 received Ad26.COV2.S at low or high dose, single or two shots; 5 received placebo; per-sample allocation not given. Samples were taken on day 63 after the first vaccine or placebo injection. Produced via immunoSEQ multiplex PCR; TCRdb's table is partial and in-frame only. The sample shows 250,000 to 300,000 clones, around 87% of them seen only once. Here the sequenced sample was peripheral blood, taken in a trial of Ad26.COV2.S vaccine versus placebo. The receptor set was obtained from a person aged 18-60 years who received the Ad26.COV2.S COVID-19 vaccine or a placebo.

The V gene is TRBV19, the J gene TRBJ1-1; 9 bases are shared with TRBD1. There are 15 residues in the CDR3. The trim removed 3 bases at V and 3 bases at J, leaving 5 bases unmatched. Germline V lookup: CDR1 LNHDA, CDR2 SQIVND (reference sequence). Written as DNA, the CDR3 is TGTGCCAGTAGTATCCTCCGGGACAGGGACACTGAAGCTTTCTTT. It codes for CASSILRDRDTEAFF.

The chain employs TRBV18 and TRBJ2-7; D gene unclear. Germline loops: CDR1 KGHSH, CDR2 LQKENI. The CDR3 length is 13 residues. Trimming left V 2 bases short and J 1 base short, with 6 bases between. The CDR3 bases are TGTGCCAGCTCACCAGCCAGTTCCTACGAGCAGTACTTC. Protein product: CASSPASSYEQYF.

The chain employs TRBV10-3 and TRBJ1-5; unclear D gene. This CDR3 comprises 14 residues. V was trimmed by 4 bases and J by 2 bases, leaving 9 bases between them. From germline, CDR1 is ENHRY and CDR2 SYGVKD. This chain's CDR3 is CAISAQGGNQPQHF. DNA for the CDR3: TGTGCCATCAGTGCCCAAGGAGGCAATCAGCCCCAGCATTTT.

This clone was observed a single time. The CDR3 here is CASSQVGGVQETQYF. CDR3 bases: TGCGCCAGCAGCCAAGTGGGCGGCGTCCAAGAGACCCAGTACTTC. The V gene is TRBV4-3, the J gene TRBJ2-5, with D unresolved. Germline V gene data show CDR1 as LGHNA and CDR2 as YSLEER. This CDR3 has 15 residues. The V end lost 1 base, the J end lost 1 base, and 10 bases lay between the germline ends.

This chain connects TRBV7-2 to TRBJ1-5; D uncertain. V lost 0 bases to trimming and J lost 6 bases, with 9 bases between them. The length of the CDR3 is 14 residues. CDR1 SGHTA and CDR2 FQGNSA come from the germline V gene. The CDR3 coding sequence is TGTGCCAGCAGCTTAGCGACCGGTGGTCAGCCCCAGCATTTT. It yields the protein CASSLATGGQPQHF.

The chain has TRBV3-1 (or the pseudogene TRBV3-2) and TRBJ2-1, with 9 bases that match TRBD2. The CDR3 spans 18 residues. Germline values: CDR1 LGHDT, CDR2 YNNKEL (reference sequence). The V gene end was trimmed by 2 bases and the J gene end by 3 bases; junction bases not matched to a gene: 11. The CDR3 DNA sequence: TGTGCCAGCAGCCAAATGGGGACTAGCTCTACAGGCTACAATGAGCAGTTCTTC. This codes for CASSQMGTSSTGYNEQFF.

Written as DNA, the CDR3 is TGTGCCAGCAGCCAAGATACGGGGGGCGGGAACACTGAAGCTTTCTTT. This encodes CASSQDTGGGNTEAFF. The rearrangement uses TRBV4-2 and TRBJ1-1, with D possibly matching TRBD1 (6 bases). Per germline, CDR1 LGHNA and CDR2 YNFKEQ. This CDR3 spans 16 amino acids. Trimming shortened V by 0 bases and J by 1 base, and 12 bases separated the two germline ends.

About this clone itself: The junction and the germline gene differ at one end; a read error may be behind it. This chain uses TRBV10-3 with TRBJ2-1; 11 bases are shared with TRBD2. The germline V gene encodes CDR1 ENHRY and CDR2 SYGVKD. There are 15 residues in the CDR3. This CDR3 reads CATSLLAGVENEQFF. CDR3 DNA: TGTGCCACCAGTCTACTAGCGGGAGTAGAGAATGAGCAGTTCTTC.

CDR3 amino acids: CASSPMEGQGAGELFF. Written as DNA, the CDR3 is TGTGCCAGTAGTCCTATGGAGGGACAGGGGGCCGGGGAGCTGTTTTTT. This rearrangement joins TRBV19 to TRBJ2-2; 11 bases are a match to TRBD1. From germline, CDR1 is LNHDA and CDR2 SQIVND (reference sequence). J lost 6 bases, V lost 5 bases, and 8 bases had no gene match. This CDR3 spans 16 amino acids.

The chain links TRBV6-5 to TRBJ1-2, with D maybe TRBD1 (5 bases). CDR1 is MNHEY and CDR2 is SVGAGI in the germline V gene. The CDR3 is 14 residues long. Trimming cost V 5 bases and J 0 bases, with 10 bases left between them. DNA for the CDR3: TGTGCCAGCAGTACTTACAGGACTAACTATGGCTACACCTTC. It yields the protein CASSTYRTNYGYTF.